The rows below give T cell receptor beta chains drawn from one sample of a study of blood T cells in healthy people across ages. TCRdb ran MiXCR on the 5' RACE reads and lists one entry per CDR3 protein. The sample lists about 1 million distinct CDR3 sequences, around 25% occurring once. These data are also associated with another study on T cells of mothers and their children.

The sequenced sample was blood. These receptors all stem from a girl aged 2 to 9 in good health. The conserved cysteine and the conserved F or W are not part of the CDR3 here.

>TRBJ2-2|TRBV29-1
SVELVGELF
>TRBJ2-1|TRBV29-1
SVPRAGSSYNEQF
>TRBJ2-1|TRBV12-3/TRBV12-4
ASTPAGGSPYNEQF
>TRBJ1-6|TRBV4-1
ASSQAGQGAGIWNSPLH
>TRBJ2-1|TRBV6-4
ASSDWALNRQF
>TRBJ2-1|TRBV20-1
SARRISYNEQF
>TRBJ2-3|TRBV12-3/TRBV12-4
ASNPLAGGIDTQY
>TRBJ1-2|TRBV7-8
ASSLTGLGYT
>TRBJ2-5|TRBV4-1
ASSQLITSTYGQY
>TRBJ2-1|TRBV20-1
SASLAGGSSYNEQF
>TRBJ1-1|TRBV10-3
AISGQTTNTEAF
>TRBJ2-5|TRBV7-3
ASSLTARGHETQY
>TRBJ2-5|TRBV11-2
ASSLEFSRLETQY
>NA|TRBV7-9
ASSLGFEWADEQY
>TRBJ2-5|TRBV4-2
ASSQAWSQETQY
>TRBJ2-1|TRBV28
ASSTGGGGRADEQF
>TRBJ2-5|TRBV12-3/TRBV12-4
ASSLSGSQETQY
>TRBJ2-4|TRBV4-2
ASSLSFQAKNIQY
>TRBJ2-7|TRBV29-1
SVRTGRNYEQY
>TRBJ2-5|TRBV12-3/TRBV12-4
ASSRITSGRTQETQY